This T cell receptor beta chain was recorded in a study of cytomegalovirus exposure and HLA in healthy donors. Regarding the study as a whole: CMV serostatus alone was available as immune exposure information. Upon later analysis, TCR association rates were observed to vary by HLA locus, being highest for DRB1 and lowest for HLA-C. Cytomegalovirus-associated TCR beta chains were listed, numbering some 180. Across donors, presence/absence analyses took sequencing depth to be roughly uniform.

V lost 7 bases and J lost 1, with 15 bases in between. The V gene's germline CDR1 is MDHEN and CDR2 SYDVKM. The CDR3 consists of 15 residues. Worth noting for this clone: The antigen is unknown.

PCR was performed using 60 Vbeta and 13 Jbeta primers. TCRdb's table, derived via immunoSEQ multiplex PCR, lists solely in-frame clones and lacks some. The sample has 140,000 to 150,000 clones, about 83% seen once; the top ten hold about 12%. This clonotype originated in a man in his forties in good health and CMV-seropositive. The sequencing input was PBMCs. The chain combines TRBV28 with TRBJ2-3; tentatively, D is TRBD2 (7 bases). For the CDR3, the DNA is TGTGCCAGCATCCCACCGGGGGGCCGCACAGATACGCAGTATTTT. Translation: CASIPPGGRTDTQYF.